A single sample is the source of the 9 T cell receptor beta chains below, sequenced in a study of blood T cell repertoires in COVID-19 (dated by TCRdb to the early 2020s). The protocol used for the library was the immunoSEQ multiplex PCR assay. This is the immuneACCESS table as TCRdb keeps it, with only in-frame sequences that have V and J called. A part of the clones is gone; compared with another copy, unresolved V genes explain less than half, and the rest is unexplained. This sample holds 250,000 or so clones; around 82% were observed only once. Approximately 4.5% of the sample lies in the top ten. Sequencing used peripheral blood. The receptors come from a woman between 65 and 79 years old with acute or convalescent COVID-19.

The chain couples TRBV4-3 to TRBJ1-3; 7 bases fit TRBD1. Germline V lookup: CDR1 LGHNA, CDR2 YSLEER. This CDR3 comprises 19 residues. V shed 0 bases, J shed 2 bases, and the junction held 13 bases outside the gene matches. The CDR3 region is CASSQDILGQRRAGNTIYF. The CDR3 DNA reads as TGCGCCAGCAGCCAAGATATCCTGGGACAGCGTCGGGCTGGAAACACCATATATTTT.

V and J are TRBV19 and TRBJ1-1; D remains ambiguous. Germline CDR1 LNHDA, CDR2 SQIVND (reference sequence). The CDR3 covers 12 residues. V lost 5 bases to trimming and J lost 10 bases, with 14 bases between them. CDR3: CASSWQVGGAFF. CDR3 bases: TGTGCCAGTAGTTGGCAGGTCGGTGGAGCTTTCTTT.

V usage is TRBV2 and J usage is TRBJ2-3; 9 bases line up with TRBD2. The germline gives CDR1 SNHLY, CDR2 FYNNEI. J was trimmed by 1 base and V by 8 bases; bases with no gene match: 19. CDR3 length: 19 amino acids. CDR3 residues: CASLGGSGGPTTRTDTQYF. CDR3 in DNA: TGTGCCAGCCTGGGGGGTAGCGGGGGTCCGACGACCCGCACAGATACGCAGTATTTT. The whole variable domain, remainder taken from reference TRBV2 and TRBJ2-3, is EPEVTQTPSHQVTQMGQEVILRCVPISNHLYFYWYRQILGQKVEFLVSFYNNEISEKSEIFDDQFSVERPDGSNFTLKIRSTKLEDSAMYFCASLGGSGGPTTRTDTQYFGPGTRLTVL.

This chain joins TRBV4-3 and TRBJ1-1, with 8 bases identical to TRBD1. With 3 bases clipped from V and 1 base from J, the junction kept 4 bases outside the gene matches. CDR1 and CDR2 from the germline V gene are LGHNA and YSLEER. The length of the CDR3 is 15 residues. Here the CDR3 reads CASSHADRANTEAFF. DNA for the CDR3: TGCGCCAGCAGCCACGCGGACAGGGCGAACACTGAAGCTTTCTTT.

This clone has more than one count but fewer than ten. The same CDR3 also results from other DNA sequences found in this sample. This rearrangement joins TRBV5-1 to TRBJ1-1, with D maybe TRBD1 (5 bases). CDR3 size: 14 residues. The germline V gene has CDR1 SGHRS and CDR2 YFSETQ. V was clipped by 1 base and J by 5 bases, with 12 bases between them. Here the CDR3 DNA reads TGCGCCAGCAGCTTGACAGGAATGGGGACTGAAGCTTTCTTT. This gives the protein CASSLTGMGTEAFF.

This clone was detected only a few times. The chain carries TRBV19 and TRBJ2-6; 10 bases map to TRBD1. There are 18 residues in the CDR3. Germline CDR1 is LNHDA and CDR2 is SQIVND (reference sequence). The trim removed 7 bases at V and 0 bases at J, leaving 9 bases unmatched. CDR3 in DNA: TGTGCCAGTAAGGTTTCCGGGACAGGGGTCTCTGGGGCCAACGTCCTGACTTTC. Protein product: CASKVSGTGVSGANVLTF.

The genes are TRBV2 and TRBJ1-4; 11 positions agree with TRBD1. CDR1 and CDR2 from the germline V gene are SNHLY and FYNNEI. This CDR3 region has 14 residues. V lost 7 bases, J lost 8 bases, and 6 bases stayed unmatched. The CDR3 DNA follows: TGTGCCAGCACGACCGGGACAGGGGGGGAAAAACTGTTTTTT. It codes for CASTTGTGGEKLFF. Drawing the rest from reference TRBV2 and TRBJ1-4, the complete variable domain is EPEVTQTPSHQVTQMGQEVILRCVPISNHLYFYWYRQILGQKVEFLVSFYNNEISEKSEIFDDQFSVERPDGSNFTLKIRSTKLEDSAMYFCASTTGTGGEKLFFGSGTQLSVL.

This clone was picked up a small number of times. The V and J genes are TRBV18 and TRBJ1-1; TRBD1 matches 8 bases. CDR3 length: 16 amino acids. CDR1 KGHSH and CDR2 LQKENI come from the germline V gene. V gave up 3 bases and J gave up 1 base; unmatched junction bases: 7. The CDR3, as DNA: TGTGCCAGCTCACCGATTCAGGGGGCAGAGAACACTGAAGCTTTCTTT. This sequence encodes CASSPIQGAENTEAFF.

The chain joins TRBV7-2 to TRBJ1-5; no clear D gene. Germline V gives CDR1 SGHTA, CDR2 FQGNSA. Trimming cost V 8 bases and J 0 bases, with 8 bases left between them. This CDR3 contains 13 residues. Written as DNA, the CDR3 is TGTGCCAGCCAGGTAGATAGCAATCAGCCCCAGCATTTT. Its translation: CASQVDSNQPQHF.